Shown below are 14 T cell receptor beta chains from a single sample sequenced in a study of T cell responses to AZD1222 COVID-19 vaccine. Profiled with immunoSEQ multiplex PCR; TCRdb holds only in-frame clones, not every one. The table has some 97,000 clones, roughly nine tenths seen once; the top ten hold about 1.7%. The specimen comprised peripheral blood, sampled on day 0 of AZD1222 vaccination. Every receptor here comes from an adult in good health.

For this clone: One end of the junction fails to match germline, which may point to a read error. The CDR3 bases are TGCAGTGCGAGAGGGAACACTGAAGCTTTCTTT. Translating gives CSARGNTEAFF. The rearrangement uses TRBV20-1 and TRBJ1-1, with D hard to call. The CDR3 extends over 11 amino acids. Germline V gene sequence: CDR1 DFQATT, CDR2 SNEGSKA (reference sequence).

The V gene is TRBV13, the J gene TRBJ2-1; 7 bases line up with TRBD2. Germline V gene lookup returns CDR1 PRHDT and CDR2 FYEKMQ (reference sequence). CDR3 length: 17 amino acids. After removal of 2 bases from V and 2 bases from J, the junction contained 9 bases not matched to a gene. The CDR3 here is CASSLFGGSGAYNEQFF. The CDR3 bases are TGTGCCAGCAGCTTATTTGGCGGGAGCGGCGCCTACAATGAGCAGTTCTTC.

This sequence joins TRBV28 and TRBJ1-6; D call uncertain. Germline-derived CDR1 and CDR2 are MDHEN and SYDVKM. The V and J ends lost 6 bases and 10 bases respectively, with 19 bases between them. The CDR3 loop spans 15 amino acids. The CDR3 protein is CASSPIGLKSSPLHF. CDR3 bases: TGTGCCAGCAGCCCCATCGGTCTCAAGTCCTCACCCCTCCACTTT.

This clone was seen a few times. J is TRBJ2-6 and V is TRBV27; D gene ambiguous. Trimming stripped 6 bases from V and 0 bases from J, with 9 bases between. The CDR3 is 15 amino acids. Germline V gene data show CDR1 as MNHEY and CDR2 as SMNVEV (reference sequence). This CDR3 reads CASRPGSSGANVLTF. The DNA for the CDR3 is TGTGCCAGCAGACCTGGAAGCTCTGGGGCCAACGTCCTGACTTTC.

This clone showed up just once. The chain uses TRBV6-2 or TRBV6-3 and TRBJ2-7; 9 nucleotides agree with TRBD1. The germline CDR1 and CDR2 sequences are MNHEY and SVGEGT. V gave up 4 bases and J gave up 4 bases; unmatched junction bases: 8. This CDR3 is 15 amino acids long. CDR3 residues: CASSSTGTGIYEQYF. The CDR3 coding sequence is TGTGCCAGCAGTTCGACCGGGACAGGGATATACGAGCAGTACTTC.

The V gene is TRBV18, the J gene TRBJ1-2; D may be TRBD1 (6 bases). The CDR3 spans 14 residues. Germline CDR1 KGHSH, CDR2 LQKENI. The V gene lost 6 bases and the J gene lost 0 bases, with 11 bases spanning the gap. In nucleotides, the CDR3 is TGTGCCAGCTCTCCGGACAGAGCTAACTATGGCTACACCTTC. Translated: CASSPDRANYGYTF.

This chain connects TRBV4-2 to TRBJ2-6; D is unresolved. The V and J ends lost 0 bases and 4 bases respectively, with 13 bases between them. Germline-derived CDR1 and CDR2 are LGHNA and YNFKEQ. CDR3 length equals 17 residues. The CDR3 nucleotides are TGTGCCAGCAGCCAAGAGGCAGGTCTATCCGGGGCCAACGTCCTGACTTTC. Translation: CASSQEAGLSGANVLTF.

This clone was counted a single time. The J gene is TRBJ1-1, the V gene TRBV4-3; 7 positions match TRBD1. Looked up from germline, CDR1 is LGHNA and CDR2 is YSLEER. Losses at the gene ends were 0 bases for V and 8 bases for J; bases not matched to a gene: 9. The CDR3 spans 15 residues. CDR3 DNA sequence: TGCGCCAGCAGCCAAGATCCGAACAGGGGCCCCGAAGCTTTCTTT. As protein: CASSQDPNRGPEAFF.

The genes are TRBV5-5 and TRBJ2-2; no clear D gene. CDR1 is SGHKS, CDR2 YYEKEE, per germline (reference sequence). This CDR3 is built from 13 residues. Between the trimmed V and J ends, which lost 0 bases and 6 bases, there was a span of 6 bases. CDR3 residues: CASSLVGSGELFF. The DNA of the CDR3 is TGTGCCAGCAGCTTGGTGGGATCCGGGGAGCTGTTTTTT. Drawing the rest from reference TRBV5-5 and TRBJ2-2, the complete variable domain is DAGVTQSPTHLIKTRGQQVTLRCSPISGHKSVSWYQQVLGQGPQFIFQYYEKEERGRGNFPDRFSARQFPNYSSELNVNALLLGDSALYLCASSLVGSGELFFGEGSRLTVL.

This clone has only one observation. The genes are TRBV11-3 and TRBJ1-1, with D unresolved. CDR1 SGHNT and CDR2 YENEEA come from the germline V gene. The CDR3 is 14 amino acids. V was clipped by 1 base and J by 1 base, with 7 bases between them. Written as DNA, the CDR3 is TGTGCCAGCAGCTTAGGCGCTAAGAACACTGAAGCTTTCTTT. It codes for CASSLGAKNTEAFF.

The genes are TRBV5-1 and TRBJ1-1; D remains ambiguous. The ends were cut back, 3 bases at V and 3 bases at J, with 9 bases in the middle. The CDR3 is made up of 13 amino acids. CDR1 and CDR2 from the germline V gene are SGHRS and YFSETQ. CDR3 residues: CASSSDYYTEAFF. CDR3 in DNA: TGCGCCAGCAGCTCTGATTATTACACTGAAGCTTTCTTT.

In this sample, this clone turned up once. This rearrangement joins TRBV6-2 or TRBV6-3 to TRBJ2-7; D gene unclear. This CDR3 is built from 14 residues. V lost 0 bases and J lost 3, with 9 bases in between. Germline V gene data show CDR1 as MNHEY and CDR2 as SVGEGT. DNA for the CDR3: TGTGCCAGCAGTTACTCCCGCGAGTTCTACGAGCAGTACTTC. Protein: CASSYSREFYEQYF.

This clone was seen more than once but under ten times. V gene TRBV5-8 combines with J gene TRBJ1-5; D ambiguous. CDR1 and CDR2 from the germline V gene are SGHTS and YDEGEE. The V end lost 9 bases, the J end lost 6 bases, and 16 bases lay between the germline ends. This CDR3 has 13 residues. The CDR3: CATEHREGQPQHF. The CDR3, as DNA: TGTGCCACCGAACACCGGGAGGGTCAGCCCCAGCATTTT.

The rearrangement links TRBV7-2 to TRBJ2-7, with TRBD1 matching 10 bases. CDR1 is SGHTA and CDR2 is FQGNSA in the germline V gene. Trimming took 1 base from V and 5 from J; bases not matched to a gene: 11. This CDR3 is 17 amino acids long. The CDR3 loop is CASSLGSPGQGFHEQYF. CDR3 DNA: TGTGCCAGCAGCTTAGGAAGCCCGGGACAGGGGTTCCACGAGCAGTACTTC. Supplemented by reference TRBV7-2 and TRBJ2-7, the full variable domain reads GAGVSQSPSNKVTEKGKDVELRCDPISGHTALYWYRQSLGQGLEFLIYFQGNSAPDKSGLPSDRFSAERTGGSVSTLTIQRTQQEDSAVYLCASSLGSPGQGFHEQYFGPGTRLTVT.